This note documents a single T cell receptor (beta chain) sequence. TCRdb reprocessed the 5' RACE reads via MiXCR and lists one record per CDR3 protein. Counted here are 150,000 to 200,000 distinct CDR3 sequences, around 13% occurring once; the ten biggest clones make up 9.5% to 12%. The record originates from a study of CD8 T cells in ankylosing spondylitis. The CDR3 length is 15 residues. Germline values: CDR1 SEHNR, CDR2 FQNEAQ (reference sequence). V was cut by 1 base and J by 7 bases, with 16 bases left in between. Input material: blood, either unsorted or a sorted T cell fraction (not recorded which). J is TRBJ1-2 and V is TRBV7-9; maybe TRBD1 (6 bases). The clonotype comes from a female donor with ankylosing spondylitis or in good health (not recorded which). CDR3 nucleotide sequence: TGTGCCAGCAGCTTAGAGCTTCCGGGGGCGGTTGGCTACACCTTC. This sequence encodes CASSLELPGAVGYTF.